The following is a TCR beta chain sequence with its context. The data were taken from a study of blood T cells in healthy people across ages. The CDR3 is made up of 13 amino acids. The ends were cut back, 1 base at V and 2 bases at J, with 5 bases in the middle. CDR1 is KGHSH, CDR2 LQKENI, per germline. A second about 7 to 11 cycle PCR used barcoded and J-beta primers. TCRdb reprocessed the 5' RACE reads via MiXCR and lists one record per CDR3 protein. The table has about 1.6 million distinct CDR3 sequences, roughly a third seen once. The chain joins TRBV18 to TRBJ2-5, with D unclear. The receptor was derived from a woman in her 30s in good health. What was sequenced was blood. CDR3 DNA: TGTGCCAGCTCACCACAAAAGCAAGAGACCCAGTACTTC. This sequence encodes CASSPQKQETQYF.